These 22 T cell receptor beta chains were all obtained from the same sample, sequenced in a study of cytomegalovirus exposure and HLA in healthy donors. With 60 Vbeta and 13 Jbeta primers, the PCR was carried out. Only in-frame clones appear in the TCRdb table, and some are missing; sequencing was by immunoSEQ multiplex PCR. The repertoire consists of 59,000 or so clones, with around 86% occurring once and the leading ten covering roughly 10%. The material sequenced was PBMCs. The receptors originated from a female donor in good health and CMV-seronegative.

This clone appeared once. V usage is TRBV4-2 and J usage is TRBJ2-6, with 10 nucleotides matching TRBD1. Germline CDR1 LGHNA, CDR2 YNFKEQ. V was pared by 0 bases and J by 2 bases, with 1 base of the junction left unmatched. The CDR3 covers 17 residues. The chain's CDR3 is CASSQDGTGAGANVLTF. The DNA of the CDR3 is TGTGCCAGCAGCCAAGACGGGACAGGGGCTGGGGCCAACGTCCTGACTTTC.

The table lists this clone with a few counts. The V gene is TRBV18, the J gene TRBJ2-5; 7 nucleotides agree with TRBD1. Trimming at V came to 6 bases and at J to 4 bases, leaving 2 bases not matched to a gene. Germline loops: CDR1 KGHSH, CDR2 LQKENI. The CDR3 extends over 12 amino acids. Here the CDR3 reads CASSRQGETQYF. The CDR3 DNA is TGTGCCAGCTCGCGACAGGGAGAGACCCAGTACTTC. Combining the CDR3 with reference TRBV18 and TRBJ2-5 gives the whole variable domain NAGVMQNPRHLVRRRGQEARLRCSPMKGHSHVYWYRQLPEEGLKFMVYLQKENIIDESGMPKERFSAEFPKEGPSILRIQQVVRGDSAAYFCASSRQGETQYFGPGTRLLVL.

This chain links TRBV6-1 with TRBJ2-7; D might be TRBD1 (5 bases). Germline CDR1 is MNHNS and CDR2 is SASEGT. The ends were cut back, 2 bases at V and 2 bases at J, with 22 bases in the middle. This CDR3 has 18 residues. The CDR3 loop reads CASSEWGSPTLKAYEQYF. The CDR3 DNA is TGTGCCAGCAGTGAATGGGGCAGTCCCACACTCAAGGCCTACGAGCAGTACTTC.

V gene TRBV5-5 combines with J gene TRBJ1-2; 9 positions agree with TRBD1. This CDR3 has 16 residues. V was clipped by 4 bases and J by 8 bases; unmatched bases: 15. Germline CDR1 SGHKS, CDR2 YYEKEE (reference sequence). The CDR3 DNA follows: TGTGCCAGCAGCCAACCCGGGACAGGGACGACTCGCGGCTACACCTTC. This gives the protein CASSQPGTGTTRGYTF.

This chain uses TRBV27 with TRBJ2-3; D remains unclear. CDR3 length equals 15 residues. The V end was cut by 6 bases, the J end by 0 bases, with 13 bases between. Germline loops: CDR1 MNHEY, CDR2 SMNVEV (reference sequence). The CDR3 reads CASSRGVSSTDTQYF. DNA for the CDR3: TGTGCCAGCAGCCGTGGAGTGTCTAGCACAGATACGCAGTATTTT.

The rearrangement joins TRBV9 to TRBJ2-7, with TRBD2 matching over 12 bases. The CDR3 spans 14 residues. The trim removed 3 bases at V and 2 bases at J, leaving 0 bases unmatched. Per the germline V gene, CDR1 is SGDLS and CDR2 is YYNGEE. This CDR3 reads CASSASGRAYEQYF. CDR3 bases: TGTGCCAGCAGCGCTAGCGGGAGGGCCTACGAGCAGTACTTC. Drawing the rest from reference TRBV9 and TRBJ2-7, the complete variable domain is DSGVTQTPKHLITATGQRVTLRCSPRSGDLSVYWYQQSLDQGLQFLIQYYNGEERAKGNILERFSAQQFPDLHSELNLSSLELGDSALYFCASSASGRAYEQYFGPGTRLTVT.

The chain links TRBV14 to TRBJ2-1; 11 bases agree with TRBD1. Unmatched junction bases numbered 6, after V lost 4 bases and J lost 4 bases. Germline loops: CDR1 SGHDN, CDR2 FVKESK. The length of the CDR3 is 16 residues. The CDR3 sequence: CASSPLDRGLYNEQFF. The CDR3 DNA reads as TGTGCCAGCAGCCCACTGGACAGGGGGCTTTACAATGAGCAGTTCTTC.

V and J are TRBV23-1 and TRBJ1-1, with D uncertain. TRBV23-1 counts as an open reading frame of uncertain function. With 0 bases removed from V and 1 base from J, the gap between germline ends came to 9 bases. The CDR3 spans 15 residues. Here the CDR3 reads CASSQSTGENTEAFF. CDR3 DNA: TGCGCCAGCAGTCAATCGACGGGTGAGAACACTGAAGCTTTCTTT.

The J gene is TRBJ2-4, the V gene TRBV10-2, with 13 bases lining up with TRBD2. Germline V gene lookup returns CDR1 WSHSY and CDR2 SAAADI. With V trimmed by 2 bases and J by 3 bases, 10 bases remained unmatched. The CDR3 loop spans 19 amino acids. In nucleotides, the CDR3 is TGCGCCAGCAGTGAGACCCCCGGACTAGCGGGAGTCGGCAAAAACATTCAGTACTTC. It encodes CASSETPGLAGVGKNIQYF.

This clone was detected only a few times. The rearrangement joins TRBV7-2 to TRBJ1-2, with D maybe TRBD1 (5 bases). The CDR3 is 16 amino acids. Trimming removed 5 bases from V and 6 bases from J, with 22 bases in between. Germline V gives CDR1 SGHTA, CDR2 FQGNSA. CDR3 coding DNA: TGTGCCAGCAGCGGAACACGTAATACAGGCACAAATGGCTACACCTTC. This gives the protein CASSGTRNTGTNGYTF.

The rearrangement uses TRBV7-8 and TRBJ2-7; 10 bases fit TRBD2. V was clipped by 5 bases and J by 4 bases; unmatched bases: 8. Germline V lookup: CDR1 SGHVS, CDR2 FQNEAQ. The CDR3 extends over 15 amino acids. CDR3 protein: CASSAWTSGQYEQYF. The CDR3 nucleotides read TGTGCCAGCAGCGCGTGGACTAGCGGCCAGTACGAGCAGTACTTC.

The chain combines TRBV5-1 with TRBJ2-1; 8 bases map to TRBD2. Trimming removed 5 bases from V and 2 bases from J; junction bases left unmatched: 12. Germline loops: CDR1 SGHRS, CDR2 YFSETQ. The CDR3 length is 17 residues. The CDR3 DNA follows: TGCGCCAGCAGAAGAGGCCAAAGCGGGGGCCCCTACAATGAGCAGTTCTTC. Translation gives CASRRGQSGGPYNEQFF.

V is TRBV6-1 and J is TRBJ1-1; maybe TRBD1 (6 bases). Germline V CDR1 and CDR2: MNHNS, SASEGT. The CDR3 is 14 residues long. V gave up 6 bases and J gave up 10 bases, with 21 bases separating them. The CDR3: CASRVGGASFGAFF. CDR3 in DNA: TGTGCCAGCAGGGTTGGGGGGGCAAGTTTTGGAGCTTTCTTT.

A single count supports this clone. The V and J genes are TRBV4-1 and TRBJ2-6; 11 positions match TRBD1. Trimming removed 8 bases from V and 0 bases from J; junction bases left unmatched: 9. This CDR3 has 18 residues. Germline values: CDR1 MGHRA, CDR2 YSYEKL. The CDR3 DNA reads TGCGCCAGCGGCCCGGGACAGGGGGAATACTCTGGGGCCAACGTCCTGACTTTC. Its protein is CASGPGQGEYSGANVLTF.

The chain joins TRBV5-4 to TRBJ2-3; possible D gene TRBD1, 6 bases. Germline CDR1 is SGHNT and CDR2 is YYREEE (reference sequence). This CDR3 has 15 residues. V was trimmed by 1 base and J by 2 bases, leaving 11 bases between them. Here the CDR3 reads CASSLFGQLTDTQYF. The CDR3 DNA is TGTGCCAGCAGCTTGTTCGGACAGCTCACAGATACGCAGTATTTT.

The J gene is TRBJ2-3, the V gene TRBV6-6; 9 bases agree with TRBD2. The V and J ends lost 6 bases and 3 bases, in that order; junction bases with no gene match: 10. The CDR3 spans 16 residues. The germline V gene has CDR1 MNHNY and CDR2 SVGAGI (reference sequence). This CDR3 is CASSTYLAGMTDTQYF. The CDR3 bases are TGTGCCAGCAGCACGTATCTAGCGGGAATGACAGATACGCAGTATTTT.

This chain connects TRBV9 to TRBJ2-7; 8 bases map to TRBD2. V was pared by 2 bases and J by 4 bases, with 8 bases of the junction left unmatched. Germline-derived CDR1 and CDR2 are SGDLS and YYNGEE. The CDR3 consists of 15 residues. The CDR3 spells CASSVSGTPRYEQYF. As DNA, the CDR3 is TGTGCCAGCAGCGTTAGCGGGACACCACGATACGAGCAGTACTTC.

The V and J genes are TRBV7-8 and TRBJ2-1, with TRBD2 matching over 7 bases. Germline V gene lookup returns CDR1 SGHVS and CDR2 FQNEAQ. The V segment lost 5 bases and the J segment 4 bases; nucleotides outside the gene matches: 11. The CDR3 runs 16 residues. The CDR3 loop reads CASSRGPSGLYNEQFF. The CDR3 DNA sequence: TGTGCCAGCAGCCGAGGGCCTAGCGGACTTTACAATGAGCAGTTCTTC.

The V gene is TRBV11-1, the J gene TRBJ2-7; 9 positions agree with TRBD1. Losses at the gene ends were 5 bases for V and 3 bases for J; bases not matched to a gene: 5. Germline assignment: CDR1 SGHAT and CDR2 FQDESV (reference sequence). This CDR3 spans 14 amino acids. The CDR3 DNA is TGTGCCAGCAGCATCACGGGACAGGGCTACGAGCAGTACTTC. Protein sequence: CASSITGQGYEQYF.

The chain recombines TRBV7-2 with TRBJ1-1, with D perhaps TRBD1 (6 bases). The CDR3 spans 12 residues. CDR1 is SGHTA and CDR2 is FQGNSA in the germline V gene. With 6 bases removed from V and 1 base from J, the gap between germline ends came to 6 bases. The DNA for the CDR3 is TGTGCCAGCAGGGACAGGAACACTGAAGCTTTCTTT. Translating it yields CASRDRNTEAFF. Full variable domain (outside the CDR3, taken from reference TRBV7-2 and TRBJ1-1): GAGVSQSPSNKVTEKGKDVELRCDPISGHTALYWYRQSLGQGLEFLIYFQGNSAPDKSGLPSDRFSAERTGGSVSTLTIQRTQQEDSAVYLCASRDRNTEAFFGQGTRLTVV.

The V gene is TRBV2, the J gene TRBJ2-5; D perhaps matches TRBD2 (6 bases). The CDR3 sequence is 14 residues long. The germline gives CDR1 SNHLY, CDR2 FYNNEI. The V end was cut by 8 bases, the J end by 2 bases, with 15 bases between. CDR3 sequence: CASRALAEQETQYF. Written as DNA, the CDR3 is TGTGCCAGCCGGGCATTAGCGGAACAAGAGACCCAGTACTTC.

The chain combines TRBV19 with TRBJ2-3; possibly TRBD1 for D (6 bases). With 1 base removed from V and 6 bases from J, the gap between germline ends came to 14 bases. This CDR3 has 15 amino acids. Germline values: CDR1 LNHDA, CDR2 SQIVND (reference sequence). CDR3 amino acids: CASSIGTDYLDTQYF. DNA for the CDR3: TGTGCCAGTAGTATAGGGACAGACTACTTGGATACGCAGTATTTT.